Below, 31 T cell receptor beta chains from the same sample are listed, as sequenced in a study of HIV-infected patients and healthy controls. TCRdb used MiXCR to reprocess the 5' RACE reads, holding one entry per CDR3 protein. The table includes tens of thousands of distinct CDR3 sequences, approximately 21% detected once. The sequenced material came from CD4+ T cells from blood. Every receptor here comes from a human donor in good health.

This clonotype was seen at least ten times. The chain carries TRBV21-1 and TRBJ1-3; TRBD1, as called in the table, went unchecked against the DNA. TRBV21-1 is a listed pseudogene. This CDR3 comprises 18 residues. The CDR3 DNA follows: TGTGCCAGCATCCCCAAGGGGCCAGGGGCGAACTCTGGAAACACCATATATTTT. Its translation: CASIPKGPGANSGNTIYF.

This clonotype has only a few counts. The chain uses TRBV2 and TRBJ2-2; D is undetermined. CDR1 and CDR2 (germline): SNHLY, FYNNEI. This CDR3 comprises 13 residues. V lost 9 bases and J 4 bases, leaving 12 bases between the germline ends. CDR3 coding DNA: TGTGCCAGGGAGCGTACGGCCACCGGGGAGCTGTTTTTT. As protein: CARERTATGELFF.

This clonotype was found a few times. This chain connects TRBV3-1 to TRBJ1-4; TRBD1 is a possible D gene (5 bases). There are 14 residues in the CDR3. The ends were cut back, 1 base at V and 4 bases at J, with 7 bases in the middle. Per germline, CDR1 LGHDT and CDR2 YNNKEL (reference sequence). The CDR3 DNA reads TGTGCCAGCAGCCAAGTCGGGGGTAATGAAAAACTGTTTTTT. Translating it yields CASSQVGGNEKLFF.

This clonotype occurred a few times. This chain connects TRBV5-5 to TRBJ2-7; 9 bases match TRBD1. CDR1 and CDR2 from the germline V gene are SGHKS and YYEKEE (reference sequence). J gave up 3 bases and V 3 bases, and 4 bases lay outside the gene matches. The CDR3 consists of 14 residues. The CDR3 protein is CASSSLTGGYEQYF. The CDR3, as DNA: TGTGCCAGCAGCTCCCTGACAGGGGGCTACGAGCAGTACTTC.

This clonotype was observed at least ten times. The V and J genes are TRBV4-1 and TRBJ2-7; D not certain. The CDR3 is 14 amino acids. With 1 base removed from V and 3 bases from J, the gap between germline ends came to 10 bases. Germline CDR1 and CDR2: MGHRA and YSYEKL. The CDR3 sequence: CASSQAWSFYEQYF. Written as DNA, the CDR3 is TGCGCCAGCAGCCAAGCTTGGAGCTTCTACGAGCAGTACTTC.

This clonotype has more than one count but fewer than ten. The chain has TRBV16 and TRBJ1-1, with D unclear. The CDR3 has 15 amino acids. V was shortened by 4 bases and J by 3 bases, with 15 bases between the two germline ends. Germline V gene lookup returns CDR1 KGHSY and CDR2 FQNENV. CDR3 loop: CASSRRTGMDTEAFF. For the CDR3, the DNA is TGTGCCAGCAGCCGGCGGACGGGTATGGACACTGAAGCTTTCTTT.

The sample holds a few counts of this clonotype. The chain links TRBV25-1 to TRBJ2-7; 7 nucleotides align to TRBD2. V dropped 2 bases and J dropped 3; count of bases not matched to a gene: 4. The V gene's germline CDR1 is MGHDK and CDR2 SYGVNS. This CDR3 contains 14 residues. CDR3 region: CASSEGLVIYEQYF. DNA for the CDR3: TGTGCCAGCAGTGAAGGACTAGTCATCTACGAGCAGTACTTC.

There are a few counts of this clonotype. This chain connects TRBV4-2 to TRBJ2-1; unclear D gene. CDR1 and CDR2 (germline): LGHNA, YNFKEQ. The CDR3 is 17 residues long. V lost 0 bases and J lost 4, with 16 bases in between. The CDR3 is CASSQDPELTTYNEQFF. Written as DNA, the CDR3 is TGTGCCAGCAGCCAAGATCCGGAACTAACAACATACAATGAGCAGTTCTTC.

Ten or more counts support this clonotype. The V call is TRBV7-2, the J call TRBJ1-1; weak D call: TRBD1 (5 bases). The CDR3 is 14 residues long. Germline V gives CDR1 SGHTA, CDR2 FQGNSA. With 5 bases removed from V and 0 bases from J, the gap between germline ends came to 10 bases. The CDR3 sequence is CASSPGILNTEAFF. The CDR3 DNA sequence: TGTGCCAGCAGCCCAGGGATCCTGAACACTGAAGCTTTCTTT.

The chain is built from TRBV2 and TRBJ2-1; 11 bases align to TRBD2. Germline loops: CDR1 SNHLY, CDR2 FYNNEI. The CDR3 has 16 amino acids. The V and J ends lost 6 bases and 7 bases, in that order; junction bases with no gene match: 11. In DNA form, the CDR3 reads TGTGCCAGCAGAAAGGCCGGGACTAGCGGTCTTAATGAGCAGTTCTTC. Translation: CASRKAGTSGLNEQFF.

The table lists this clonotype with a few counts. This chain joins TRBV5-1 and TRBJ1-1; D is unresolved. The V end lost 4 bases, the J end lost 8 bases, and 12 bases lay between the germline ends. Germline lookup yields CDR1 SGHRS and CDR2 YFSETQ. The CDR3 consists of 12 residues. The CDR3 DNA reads TGCGCCAGCAGCCTTCTGCTGGGAGAAGCTTTCTTT. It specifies CASSLLLGEAFF.

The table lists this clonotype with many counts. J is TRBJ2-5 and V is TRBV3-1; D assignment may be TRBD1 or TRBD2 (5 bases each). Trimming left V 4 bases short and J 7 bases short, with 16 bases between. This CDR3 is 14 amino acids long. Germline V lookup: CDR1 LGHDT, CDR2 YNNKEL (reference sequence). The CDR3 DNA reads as TGTGCCAGCAGCCGGGGGACGGCGTGGAGGACCCAGTACTTC. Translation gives CASSRGTAWRTQYF.

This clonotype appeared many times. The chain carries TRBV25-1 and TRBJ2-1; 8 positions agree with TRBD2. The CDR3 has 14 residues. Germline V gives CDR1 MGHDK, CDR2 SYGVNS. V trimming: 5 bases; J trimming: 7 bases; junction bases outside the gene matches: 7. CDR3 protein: CASSHGGAVNEQFF. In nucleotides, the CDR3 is TGTGCCAGCAGTCACGGGGGGGCGGTAAATGAGCAGTTCTTC.

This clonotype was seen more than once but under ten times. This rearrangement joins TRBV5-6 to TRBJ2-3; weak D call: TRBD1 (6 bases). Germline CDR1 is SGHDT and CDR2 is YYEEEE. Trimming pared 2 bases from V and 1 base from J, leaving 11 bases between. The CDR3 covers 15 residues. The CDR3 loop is CASSFLRTGTDTQYF. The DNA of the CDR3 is TGTGCCAGCAGCTTCCTAAGGACAGGCACAGATACGCAGTATTTT. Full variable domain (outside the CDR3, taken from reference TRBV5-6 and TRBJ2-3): DAGVTQSPTHLIKTRGQQVTLRCSPKSGHDTVSWYQQALGQGPQFIFQYYEEEERQRGNFPDRFSGHQFPNYSSELNVNALLLGDSALYLCASSFLRTGTDTQYFGPGTRLTVL.

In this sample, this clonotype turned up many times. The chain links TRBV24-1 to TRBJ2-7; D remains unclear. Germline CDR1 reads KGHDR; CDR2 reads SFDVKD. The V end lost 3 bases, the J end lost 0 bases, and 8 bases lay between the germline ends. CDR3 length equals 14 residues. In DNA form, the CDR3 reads TGTGCCACCAGTGATCCGAGGAGCTCCTACGAGCAGTACTTC. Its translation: CATSDPRSSYEQYF.

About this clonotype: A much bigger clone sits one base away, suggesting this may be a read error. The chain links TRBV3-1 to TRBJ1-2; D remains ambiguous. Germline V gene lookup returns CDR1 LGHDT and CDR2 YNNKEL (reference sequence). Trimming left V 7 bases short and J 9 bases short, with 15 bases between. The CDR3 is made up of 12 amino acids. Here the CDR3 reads CASKDGKYSYTF. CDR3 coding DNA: TGTGCCAGCAAGGACGGGAAATATAGCTACACCTTC.

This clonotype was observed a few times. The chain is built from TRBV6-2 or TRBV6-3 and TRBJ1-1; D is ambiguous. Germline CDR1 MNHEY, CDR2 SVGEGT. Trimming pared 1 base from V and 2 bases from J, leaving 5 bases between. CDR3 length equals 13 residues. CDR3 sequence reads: CASSYYSNTEAFF. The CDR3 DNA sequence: TGTGCCAGCAGTTACTATAGCAACACTGAAGCTTTCTTT.

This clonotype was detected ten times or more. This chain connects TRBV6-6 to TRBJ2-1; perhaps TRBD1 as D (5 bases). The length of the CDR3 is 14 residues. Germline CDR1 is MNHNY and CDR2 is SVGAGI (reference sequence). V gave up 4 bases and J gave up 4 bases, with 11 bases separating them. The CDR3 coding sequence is TGTGCCAGCAGTTCCGAAAGACAGTACAATGAGCAGTTCTTC. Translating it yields CASSSERQYNEQFF.

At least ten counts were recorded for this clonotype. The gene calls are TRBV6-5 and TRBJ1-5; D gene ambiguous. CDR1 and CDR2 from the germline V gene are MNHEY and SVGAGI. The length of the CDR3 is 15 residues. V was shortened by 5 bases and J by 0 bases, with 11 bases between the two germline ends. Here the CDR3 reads CASSIGRNSNQPQHF. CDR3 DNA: TGTGCCAGCAGTATCGGGAGGAATAGCAATCAGCCCCAGCATTTT.

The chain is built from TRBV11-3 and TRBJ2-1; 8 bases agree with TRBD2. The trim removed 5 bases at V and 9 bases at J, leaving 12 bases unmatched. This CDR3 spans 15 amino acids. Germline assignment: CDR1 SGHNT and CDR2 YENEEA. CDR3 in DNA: TGTGCCAGCAGCACCCATCGGGAGGGCCAGGTTGAGCAGTTCTTC. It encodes CASSTHREGQVEQFF.

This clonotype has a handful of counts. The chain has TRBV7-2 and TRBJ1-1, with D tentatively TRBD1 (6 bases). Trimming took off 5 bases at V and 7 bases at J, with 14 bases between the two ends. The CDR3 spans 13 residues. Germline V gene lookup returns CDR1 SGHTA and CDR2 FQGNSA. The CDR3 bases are TGTGCCAGCAGCCAGACCCCAGGGGTTGAAGCTTTCTTT. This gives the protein CASSQTPGVEAFF. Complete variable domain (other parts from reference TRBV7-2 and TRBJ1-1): GAGVSQSPSNKVTEKGKDVELRCDPISGHTALYWYRQSLGQGLEFLIYFQGNSAPDKSGLPSDRFSAERTGGSVSTLTIQRTQQEDSAVYLCASSQTPGVEAFFGQGTRLTVV.

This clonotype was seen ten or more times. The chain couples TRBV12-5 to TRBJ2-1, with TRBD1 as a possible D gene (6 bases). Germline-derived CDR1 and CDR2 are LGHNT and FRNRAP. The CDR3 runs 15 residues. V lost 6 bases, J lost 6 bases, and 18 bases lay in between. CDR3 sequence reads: CASGPPGHGSNEQFF. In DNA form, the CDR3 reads TGTGCTAGTGGCCCACCGGGACACGGCTCCAATGAGCAGTTCTTC. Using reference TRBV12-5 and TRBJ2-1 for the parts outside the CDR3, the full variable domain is DARVTQTPRHKVTEMGQEVTMRCQPILGHNTVFWYRQTMMQGLELLAYFRNRAPLDDSGMPKDRFSAEMPDATLATLKIQPSEPRDSAVYFCASGPPGHGSNEQFFGPGTRLTVL.

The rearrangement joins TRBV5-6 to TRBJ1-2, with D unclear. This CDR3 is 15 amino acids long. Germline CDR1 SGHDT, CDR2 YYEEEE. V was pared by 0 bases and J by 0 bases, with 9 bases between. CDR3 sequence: CASSLGGATNYGYTF. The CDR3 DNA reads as TGTGCCAGCAGCTTGGGCGGCGCGACTAACTATGGCTACACCTTC.

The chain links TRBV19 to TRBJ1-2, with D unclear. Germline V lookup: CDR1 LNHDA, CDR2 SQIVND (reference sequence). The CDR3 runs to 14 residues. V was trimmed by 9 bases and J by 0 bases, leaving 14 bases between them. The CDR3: CASHMGSTNYGYTF. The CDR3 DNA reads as TGTGCCAGCCATATGGGGTCGACTAACTATGGCTACACCTTC. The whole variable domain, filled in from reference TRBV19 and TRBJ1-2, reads DGGITQSPKYLFRKEGQNVTLSCEQNLNHDAMYWYRQDPGQGLRLIYYSQIVNDFQKGDIAEGYSVSREKKESFPLTVTSAQKNPTAFYLCASHMGSTNYGYTFGSGTRLTVV.

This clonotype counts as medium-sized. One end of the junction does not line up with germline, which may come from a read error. The CDR3 spells CASSQVGSRDYGVF. CDR3 nucleotides: TGCGCCAGCAGCCAAGTGGGTTCCCGGGACTACGGGGTCTTC. J is TRBJ2-1 and V is TRBV4-1; 7 bases are shared with TRBD2. The CDR3 has 14 residues. Germline lookup yields CDR1 MGHRA and CDR2 YSYEKL.

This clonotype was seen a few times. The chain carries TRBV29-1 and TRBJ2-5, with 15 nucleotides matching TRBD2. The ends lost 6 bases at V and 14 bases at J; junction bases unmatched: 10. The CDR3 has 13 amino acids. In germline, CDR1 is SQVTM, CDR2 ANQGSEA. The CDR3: CSVDGLAGGGKYF. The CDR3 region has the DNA TGCAGCGTGGATGGACTAGCGGGAGGGGGCAAATACTTC.

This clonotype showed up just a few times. The CDR3 nucleotides read TGCAGTGCTATAACTGGGAGTGAACCCCAGCATTTT. Translation gives CSAITGSEPQHF. The chain couples TRBV20-1 to TRBJ1-5, with D unclear. With 4 bases removed from V and 10 bases from J, the gap between germline ends came to 14 bases. The germline gives CDR1 DFQATT, CDR2 SNEGSKA (reference sequence). The CDR3 runs to 12 residues.

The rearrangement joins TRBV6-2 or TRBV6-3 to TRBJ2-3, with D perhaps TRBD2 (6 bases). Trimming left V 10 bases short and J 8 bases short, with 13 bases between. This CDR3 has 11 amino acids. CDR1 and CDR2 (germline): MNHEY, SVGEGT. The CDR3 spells CATWTGGTQYF. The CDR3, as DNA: TGTGCCACCTGGACCGGGGGTACGCAGTATTTT.

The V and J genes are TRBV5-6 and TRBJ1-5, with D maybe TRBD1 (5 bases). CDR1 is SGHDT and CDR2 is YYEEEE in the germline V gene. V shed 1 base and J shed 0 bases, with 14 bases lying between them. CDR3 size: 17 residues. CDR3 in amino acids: CASSLMGRVYSNQPQHF. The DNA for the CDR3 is TGTGCCAGCAGCTTGATGGGCAGGGTATATAGCAATCAGCCCCAGCATTTT.

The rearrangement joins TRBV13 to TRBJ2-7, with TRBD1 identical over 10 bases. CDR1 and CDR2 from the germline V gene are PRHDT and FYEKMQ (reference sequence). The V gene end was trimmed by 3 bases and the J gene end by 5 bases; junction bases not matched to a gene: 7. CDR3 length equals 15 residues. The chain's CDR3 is CASSFRTGGFNEQYF. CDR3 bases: TGTGCCAGCAGCTTCCGGACAGGGGGATTCAACGAGCAGTACTTC.

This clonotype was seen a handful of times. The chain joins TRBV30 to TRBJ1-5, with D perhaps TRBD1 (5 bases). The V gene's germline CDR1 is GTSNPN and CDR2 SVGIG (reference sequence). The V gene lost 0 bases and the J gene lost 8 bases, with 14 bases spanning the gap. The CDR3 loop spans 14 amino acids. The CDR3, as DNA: TGTGCCTGGAGTGTACAAGGGGTCTGGGAGCCCCAGCATTTT. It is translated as CAWSVQGVWEPQHF.